This paragraph covers one T cell receptor beta chain sequence. The target antigen is unknown. These data come from a study of T cells in Graves' hyperthyroidism and ophthalmopathy. Study-level results: Ophthalmopathy onset followed model prediction by a median about six months. Most thyroid-expanded clonotypes above 0.001 were also found in blood.

Ophthalmopathy patients showed a Clinical Activity Score of at least 3, NOSPECS grade of at least 4 and duration under 3 months. RNA transcripts yielded amplified TCR beta CDR3 regions. During a first-round RT-PCR of the TCR CDR3, the HTBI primer set was used. MiXCR, run by TCRdb on the multiplex PCR reads, gives a single entry per CDR3 protein. The sample contains 50,000 to 75,000 distinct CDR3 sequences, less than 50% of which appear only once. Germline V gene sequence: CDR1 DFQATT, CDR2 SNEGSKA (reference sequence). The CDR3 totals 12 residues. Trimming took off 3 bases at V and 6 bases at J, with 12 bases between the two ends.

The specimen was blood. The V and J genes are TRBV20-1 and TRBJ2-7; D ambiguous. The receptor's source is a woman aged 25 to 39 with Graves' ophthalmopathy. For the CDR3, the DNA is TGCAGTGCTAGCCCCTCGGGTAGCGAGCAGTACTTC. Protein: CSASPSGSEQYF.